Presented here are 25 T cell receptor beta chains from one specimen sequenced in a study of CD8 T cells in ankylosing spondylitis. TCRdb ran MiXCR on the 5' RACE reads and lists one entry per CDR3 protein. The data show 300,000 to 350,000 distinct CDR3 sequences, around 21% seen once. The material sequenced was blood, either unsorted or a sorted T cell fraction (not recorded which). Receptor source: a female donor with ankylosing spondylitis or in good health (not recorded which).

This chain links TRBV10-2 with TRBJ2-7; a possible D gene is TRBD2 (5 bases). CDR1 and CDR2 (germline): WSHSY, SAAADI. Trimming cost V 0 bases and J 2 bases, with 14 bases left between them. This CDR3 comprises 16 residues. The CDR3: CASSESGERRTYEQYF. CDR3 bases: TGCGCCAGCAGTGAGTCGGGAGAGCGGAGGACCTACGAGCAGTACTTC.

V gene TRBV9 combines with J gene TRBJ1-2, with D perhaps TRBD1 (6 bases). The CDR3 sequence is 15 residues long. CDR1 SGDLS and CDR2 YYNGEE come from the germline V gene. V was cut by 5 bases and J by 2 bases, with 16 bases left in between. The chain's CDR3 is CASRAEGGNNYGYTF. The CDR3 nucleotides read TGTGCCAGCAGGGCGGAAGGGGGGAACAACTATGGCTACACCTTC. Filled out from reference TRBV9 and TRBJ1-2, the complete variable domain reads DSGVTQTPKHLITATGQRVTLRCSPRSGDLSVYWYQQSLDQGLQFLIQYYNGEERAKGNILERFSAQQFPDLHSELNLSSLELGDSALYFCASRAEGGNNYGYTFGSGTRLTVV.

CDR3 region: CASSYAGRTGGYTF. The CDR3 nucleotides read TGTGCCAGCAGTTACGCCGGACGGACAGGCGGCTACACCTTC. V and J are TRBV6-2 or TRBV6-3 and TRBJ1-2, with 7 bases aligning to TRBD1. The germline V gene encodes CDR1 MNHEY and CDR2 SVGEGT. This CDR3 is 14 amino acids long. The V segment lost 2 bases and the J segment 8 bases; nucleotides outside the gene matches: 8.

This clonotype turned up a few times. The chain joins TRBV12-3 or TRBV12-4 to TRBJ1-1, with 7 positions matching TRBD1. J was trimmed by 10 bases and V by 6 bases; bases with no gene match: 5. This CDR3 contains 11 residues. The CDR3 nucleotides read TGTGCCAGCAGCGGTAGGACAGGAGCTTTCTTT. This encodes CASSGRTGAFF.

This clonotype has just a few counts. V gene TRBV25-1 combines with J gene TRBJ2-1; D gene unclear. The germline gives CDR1 MGHDK, CDR2 SYGVNS. The CDR3 is 11 residues long. Trimming cost V 0 bases and J 9 bases, with 3 bases left between them. The CDR3 coding sequence is TGTGCCAGCAGTGAATATAGTGAGCAGTTCTTC. Translation gives CASSEYSEQFF.

Only a few counts were recorded for this clonotype. The rearrangement links TRBV7-9 to TRBJ1-1; D is undetermined. The germline V and J ends were trimmed by 5 bases and 3 bases, with 10 bases remaining between them. Germline assignment: CDR1 SEHNR and CDR2 FQNEAQ (reference sequence). This CDR3 has 13 amino acids. The CDR3 nucleotides read TGTGCCAGCAGCCCCCGGCAGTACACTGAAGCTTTCTTT. Amino acids: CASSPRQYTEAFF.

The chain links TRBV6-2 or TRBV6-3 to TRBJ2-1; D gene uncertain. Trimming removed 7 bases at V and 8 bases at J, with 9 bases between. The germline CDR1 and CDR2 sequences are MNHEY and SVGEGT. The CDR3 consists of 11 residues. The CDR3 here is CASNTFDEQFF. The CDR3 DNA sequence: TGTGCCAGCAATACATTCGATGAGCAGTTCTTC.

This sequence joins TRBV12-3 or TRBV12-4 and TRBJ1-2; D gene uncertain. The CDR3 spans 13 residues. The V end was cut by 6 bases, the J end by 2 bases, with 10 bases between. The CDR3 reads CASSLRLNYGYTF. In DNA form, the CDR3 reads TGTGCCAGCAGCCTTAGACTGAACTATGGCTACACCTTC.

This clonotype was counted at least ten times. This chain links TRBV20-1 with TRBJ2-2; 7 bases are shared with TRBD1. Germline CDR1 and CDR2: DFQATT and SNEGSKA (reference sequence). Germline trimming cut 1 base from V and 3 bases from J; bases unmatched to any gene: 5. This CDR3 has 15 amino acids. The CDR3 loop reads CSARVLTGDTGELFF. CDR3 sequence (DNA): TGCAGTGCTAGAGTCCTCACAGGGGACACCGGGGAGCTGTTTTTT.

The chain uses TRBV21-1 and TRBJ2-6. TRBV21-1 is shown as a pseudogene. The CDR3 contains 16 residues. The CDR3 protein is CASSNPQQPGANVLTF. The CDR3 coding sequence is TGTGCCAGCAGCAACCCACAGCAACCTGGGGCCAACGTCCTGACTTTC.

To note about this clonotype: The junction differs from germline at one of its ends, possibly a read error. The chain joins TRBV5-1 to TRBJ1-4, with TRBD1 matching 7 bases. The germline V gene has CDR1 SGHRS and CDR2 YFSETQ. The CDR3 has 15 amino acids. The chain's CDR3 is CARSLAVGTDEKLFF. The CDR3 coding sequence is TGCGCCAGGAGCTTGGCCGTCGGGACAGATGAAAAACTGTTTTTT.

Here the CDR3 DNA reads TGCAGCGCCGCGACGGGAGCTCCGGCAGATACGCAGTATTTT. Residues: CSAATGAPADTQYF. V is TRBV29-1 and J is TRBJ2-3; weak D call: TRBD2 (6 bases). CDR1 is SQVTM and CDR2 is ANQGSEA in the germline V gene. V lost 7 bases and J lost 4, with 18 bases in between. The CDR3 is 14 amino acids.

The rearrangement uses TRBV20-1 and TRBJ2-7, with a weak D call TRBD1 (5 bases). Germline CDR1 and CDR2: DFQATT and SNEGSKA (reference sequence). The CDR3 runs 13 residues. Trimming took 2 bases from V and 2 from J, leaving 10 bases between them. The CDR3, as DNA: TGCAGTGCTAGAAGGGGCTTCACCTACGAGCAGTACTTC. Translation: CSARRGFTYEQYF.

This chain joins TRBV13 and TRBJ2-1; 11 bases match TRBD2. Germline loops: CDR1 PRHDT, CDR2 FYEKMQ (reference sequence). The CDR3 consists of 16 residues. With V trimmed by 4 bases and J by 1 base, 3 bases remained unmatched. The CDR3 DNA is TGTGCCAGCAGCTCCGGGACTAGCGGTTCCTACAATGAGCAGTTCTTC. Protein: CASSSGTSGSYNEQFF. The whole variable domain, filled in from reference TRBV13 and TRBJ2-1, reads AAGVIQSPRHLIKEKRETATLKCYPIPRHDTVYWYQQGPGQDPQFLISFYEKMQSDKGSIPDRFSAQQFSDYHSELNMSSLELGDSALYFCASSSGTSGSYNEQFFGPGTRLTVL.

This sequence joins TRBV4-3 and TRBJ1-1; TRBD1 agrees at 7 bases. V trimming: 4 bases; J trimming: 8 bases; junction bases outside the gene matches: 1. The length of the CDR3 is 11 residues. Germline V gene lookup returns CDR1 LGHNA and CDR2 YSLEER. The CDR3 loop reads CASSRQGEAFF. The CDR3 DNA sequence: TGCGCCAGCAGCCGACAGGGAGAAGCTTTCTTT.

There are a few counts of this clonotype. The chain uses TRBV12-3 or TRBV12-4 and TRBJ2-1; 14 bases are shared with TRBD2. V lost 4 bases and J lost 12; bases outside the gene matches: 11. CDR3 length equals 16 residues. CDR3 coding DNA: TGTGCCAGCAGTTCAGGGACTAGCGGGAGAGGTGGAGGGCAGTTCTTC. Its protein is CASSSGTSGRGGGQFF.

This clonotype was detected only a few times. The chain uses TRBV6-5 and TRBJ1-3, with D possibly being TRBD1 (5 bases). This CDR3 has 16 residues. Trimming took off 0 bases at V and 1 base at J, with 10 bases between the two ends. Germline V gives CDR1 MNHEY, CDR2 SVGAGI. For the CDR3, the DNA is TGTGCCAGCAGTTACTCTGAGGGGAGATCTGGAAACACCATATATTTT. It yields the protein CASSYSEGRSGNTIYF.

The chain links TRBV5-4 to TRBJ2-5, with 7 bases fitting TRBD1. The V segment lost 4 bases and the J segment 3 bases; nucleotides outside the gene matches: 6. The length of the CDR3 is 14 residues. Germline values: CDR1 SGHNT, CDR2 YYREEE (reference sequence). CDR3: CASSPGQPEETQYF. In DNA, the CDR3 is TGTGCCAGCAGCCCGGGACAGCCAGAAGAGACCCAGTACTTC.

The rearrangement links TRBV5-6 to TRBJ2-3, with a possible D match to TRBD2 (6 bases). CDR3 size: 15 residues. Trimming removed 4 bases from V and 2 bases from J, with 14 bases in between. Germline lookup yields CDR1 SGHDT and CDR2 YYEEEE. The CDR3 spells CASSRVTSITDTQYF. For the CDR3, the DNA is TGTGCCAGCAGCCGAGTCACTAGCATCACAGATACGCAGTATTTT.

The sample holds a few counts of this clonotype. This chain links TRBV6-2 or TRBV6-3 with TRBJ2-1, with a tentative D call TRBD1 (6 bases). The CDR3 totals 15 residues. Germline loops: CDR1 MNHEY, CDR2 SVGEGT. The germline V and J ends were trimmed by 6 bases and 0 bases, with 12 bases remaining between them. The CDR3 spells CASRMGASSYNEQFF. DNA of the CDR3: TGTGCCAGCAGGATGGGGGCTAGCTCCTACAATGAGCAGTTCTTC.

This clonotype was observed at least ten times. The genes are TRBV28 and TRBJ2-7, with D tentatively TRBD2 (6 bases). The CDR3 is 14 residues long. Germline V gene data show CDR1 as MDHEN and CDR2 as SYDVKM. Trimming took 5 bases from V and 6 from J, leaving 17 bases between them. Here the CDR3 reads CASSPFRGSSEQYF. CDR3 DNA sequence: TGTGCCAGCAGTCCTTTCCGGGGGAGCAGCGAGCAGTACTTC. The variable domain in full, completed from reference TRBV28 and TRBJ2-7, reads DVKVTQSSRYLVKRTGEKVFLECVQDMDHENMFWYRQDPGLGLRLIYFSYDVKMKEKGDIPEGYSVSREKKERFSLILESASTNQTSMYLCASSPFRGSSEQYFGPGTRLTVT.

The chain has TRBV2 and TRBJ1-4; 7 positions agree with TRBD1. The CDR3 spans 14 residues. Per germline, CDR1 SNHLY and CDR2 FYNNEI. The V and J ends lost 5 bases and 8 bases, in that order; junction bases with no gene match: 8. DNA of the CDR3: TGTGCCAGCAGTTTACAGGGGATAGGCGAAAAACTGTTTTTT. It codes for CASSLQGIGEKLFF.

J is TRBJ2-5 and V is TRBV7-2; 7 positions agree with TRBD1. The length of the CDR3 is 15 residues. After removal of 2 bases from V and 1 base from J, the junction contained 4 bases not matched to a gene. CDR1 is SGHTA and CDR2 is FQGNSA in the germline V gene. CDR3 DNA: TGTGCCAGCAGCTTACCTCGGACAGGCCAAGAGACCCAGTACTTC. Translating it yields CASSLPRTGQETQYF. Full variable domain (missing parts from reference TRBV7-2 and TRBJ2-5): GAGVSQSPSNKVTEKGKDVELRCDPISGHTALYWYRQSLGQGLEFLIYFQGNSAPDKSGLPSDRFSAERTGGSVSTLTIQRTQQEDSAVYLCASSLPRTGQETQYFGPGTRLLVL.

This chain links TRBV27 with TRBJ1-6, with D possibly TRBD1 on 5 matching bases. V lost 2 bases to trimming and J lost 4 bases, with 24 bases between them. CDR3 length equals 20 residues. From germline, CDR1 is MNHEY and CDR2 SMNVEV (reference sequence). For the CDR3, the DNA is TGTGCCAGCAGTTTAGGCCCCCGGAGGGGTCAATCGAATTATAATTCACCCCTCCACTTT. Encoded protein: CASSLGPRRGQSNYNSPLHF.

The rearrangement uses TRBV28 and TRBJ2-1; no firm D call. Germline V lookup: CDR1 MDHEN, CDR2 SYDVKM. The CDR3 runs to 14 residues. The V end was cut by 6 bases, the J end by 1 base, with 10 bases between. The CDR3 DNA sequence: TGTGCCAGCAGGACTCAATCGTCCTACAATGAGCAGTTCTTC. Its protein is CASRTQSSYNEQFF.